The clone carrying this T cell receptor beta chain has at least ten counts. Germline CDR1 is LNHDA and CDR2 is SQIVND (reference sequence). The V and J ends lost 7 bases and 9 bases, in that order; junction bases with no gene match: 5. The CDR3 consists of 13 residues. Amplification yielded TCR beta CDR3 regions, with RNA transcripts as the source. During a first-round RT-PCR of the TCR CDR3, the HTBI primer set was used. One entry per CDR3 protein, called by TCRdb with MiXCR from the multiplex PCR reads. The data show about 290,000 distinct CDR3 sequences, approximately 15% seen once. This specimen belongs to a study of T cells in Graves' hyperthyroidism and ophthalmopathy. Ophthalmopathy patients had Clinical Activity Score at least 3, NOSPECS grade at least 4, duration under 3 months. Fresh peripheral blood, around 11 ml of it, supplied the PBMCs.

This sequence was found in a woman between 55 and 75 years old with Graves' ophthalmopathy. Sequencing was done on a sample of blood. The chain employs TRBV19 and TRBJ2-1, with 11 bases that match TRBD2. CDR3 in amino acids: CASNRLAGGEQFF. CDR3 sequence (DNA): TGTGCCAGTAATAGGCTAGCGGGAGGTGAGCAGTTCTTC.